Presented here are 15 T cell receptor beta chains from one specimen sequenced in a study of identical twins. TCRdb recomputed calls from the 5' RACE reads with MiXCR, one row per CDR3 protein. The top ten clones hold about 0.27% of a sample with approximately 1.8 million distinct CDR3 sequences, about 32% of them seen once. Sequencing used cord blood. The source of these receptors is a newborn girl in good health.

This clonotype was detected only a few times. This sequence joins TRBV7-2 and TRBJ1-2; tentative D call: TRBD1 (6 bases). Germline lookup yields CDR1 SGHTA and CDR2 FQGNSA. The CDR3 is made up of 16 amino acids. Trimming left V 1 base short and J 4 bases short, with 16 bases between. CDR3 residues: CASSLGRDILAYGYTF. CDR3 bases: TGTGCCAGCAGCTTAGGCCGGGACATTTTAGCCTATGGCTACACCTTC.

This chain joins TRBV30 and TRBJ1-2, with no clear D. V was clipped by 4 bases and J by 4 bases, with 10 bases between them. This CDR3 comprises 12 residues. Germline lookup yields CDR1 GTSNPN and CDR2 SVGIG (reference sequence). The CDR3 DNA is TGTGCCTGGACCCGAGACCGCTATGGCTACACCTTC. As protein: CAWTRDRYGYTF. The whole variable domain, filled in from reference TRBV30 and TRBJ1-2, reads SQTIHQWPATLVQPVGSPLSLECTVEGTSNPNLYWYRQAAGRGLQLLFYSVGIGQISSEVPQNLSASRPQDRQFILSSKKLLLSDSGFYLCAWTRDRYGYTFGSGTRLTVV.

About this clonotype: This may stem from a read error, because a much larger clone lies one nucleotide away. CDR3 in DNA: TGTGCCAGCAGCCAAGGTTTGGGACAGGGGTCCTACGAGCGGTACTTC. It codes for CASSQGLGQGSYERYF. The chain employs TRBV4-2 and TRBJ2-4, with TRBD1 matching 10 bases. Germline CDR1 reads LGHNA; CDR2 reads YNFKEQ. This CDR3 comprises 16 residues. The V segment lost 1 base and the J segment 15 bases; nucleotides outside the gene matches: 15.

The rearrangement uses TRBV27 and TRBJ2-7, with TRBD1 identical over 9 bases. The CDR3 length is 14 residues. Germline V gene lookup returns CDR1 MNHEY and CDR2 SMNVEV (reference sequence). V shed 7 bases and J 5 bases; nucleotides not matched to a gene: 9. DNA of the CDR3: TGTGCCAGCAATTCGGGACAGGGTAAGCACGAGCAGTACTTC. Translated, it gives CASNSGQGKHEQYF.

Comments on this clonotype: The junction departs from the called germline gene at one end, perhaps through a read error. The CDR3 is CASGQRSAYNEQFF. DNA of the CDR3: TGTGCCAGCGGCCAACGTAGCGCCTACAATGAGCAGTTCTTC. This chain joins TRBV3-1 and TRBJ2-1; tentatively, D is TRBD2 (5 bases). Germline values: CDR1 LGHDT, CDR2 YNNKEL (reference sequence). This CDR3 has 14 amino acids.

A few counts support this clonotype. The chain links TRBV21-1 to TRBJ1-5; TRBD1 was called by the table and not checked on the DNA. TRBV21-1 is deemed a pseudogene. This CDR3 has 16 residues. The CDR3 loop reads CASSKTLTDSNQPQHF. The CDR3 DNA reads TGTGCCAGCAGCAAAACCCTGACAGATAGCAATCAGCCCCAGCATTTT.

The gene calls are TRBV13 and TRBJ2-7; tentatively, D is TRBD1 (6 bases). Germline CDR1 and CDR2: PRHDT and FYEKMQ (reference sequence). V shed 3 bases and J shed 3 bases, with 12 bases lying between them. CDR3 size: 14 residues. CDR3 in DNA: TGTGCCAGCAGCTTGGGGACACCTTTCTACGAGCAGTACTTC. Translation: CASSLGTPFYEQYF.

The rearrangement joins TRBV9 to TRBJ1-4; 8 nucleotides line up with TRBD1. This CDR3 is built from 14 residues. Germline V gene sequence: CDR1 SGDLS, CDR2 YYNGEE. The trim removed 0 bases at V and 6 bases at J, leaving 1 base unmatched. The CDR3 here is CASSVAGGYEKLFF. For the CDR3, the DNA is TGTGCCAGCAGCGTAGCAGGGGGCTATGAAAAACTGTTTTTT.

To note about this clonotype: Since a much larger clone is just one base distant, this may be a read error. The chain recombines TRBV24-1 with TRBJ2-3; 8 nucleotides match TRBD1. The CDR3 consists of 13 residues. The germline gives CDR1 KGHDR, CDR2 SFDVKD. J lost 10 bases, V lost 4 bases, and 6 bases had no gene match. CDR3 region: CATSEPDRGAQYF. CDR3 nucleotide sequence: TGTGCCACCAGTGAACCCGACAGGGGTGCGCAGTATTTT.

The rearrangement joins TRBV3-1 to TRBJ2-5; 8 bases align to TRBD2. The J call may not be correct, given that the DNA end is closer to TRBJ2-7. The germline gives CDR1 LGHDT, CDR2 YNNKEL (reference sequence). There are 14 residues in the CDR3. The CDR3 region has the DNA TGTGCCAGCAGCCAAGTCAGCGGGAGCGACGAGCAGTACTTC. Translation gives CASSQVSGSDEQYF.

This clonotype was observed a handful of times. This chain connects TRBV7-2 to TRBJ1-1; 9 bases fit TRBD1. CDR1 and CDR2 (germline): SGHTA, FQGNSA. Losses at the gene ends were 4 bases for V and 3 bases for J; bases not matched to a gene: 3. The CDR3 sequence is 14 residues long. The DNA of the CDR3 is TGTGCCAGCAGCTCCCGGGACAGGGACACTGAAGCTTTCTTT. Translating it yields CASSSRDRDTEAFF.

In its sample, this clonotype was seen a few times. V and J are TRBV7-9 and TRBJ1-1; possibly TRBD1 for D (5 bases). The germline V gene has CDR1 SEHNR and CDR2 FQNEAQ (reference sequence). There are 14 residues in the CDR3. The germline V and J ends were trimmed by 0 bases and 6 bases, with 11 bases remaining between them. The CDR3 loop is CASSLAAGRAEAFF. DNA for the CDR3: TGTGCCAGCAGCTTAGCGGCAGGGCGGGCTGAAGCTTTCTTT.

This rearrangement joins TRBV5-1 to TRBJ2-7; 10 bases align to TRBD2. This CDR3 spans 15 amino acids. Per the germline V gene, CDR1 is SGHRS and CDR2 is YFSETQ. V lost 1 base to trimming and J lost 3 bases; unmatched junction nucleotides: 4. CDR3 in DNA: TGCGCCAGCAGCTTGATCCTAGCGGGAGACTACGAGCAGTACTTC. Protein: CASSLILAGDYEQYF.

This clonotype occurred a few times. This rearrangement joins TRBV5-1 to TRBJ2-1; the D is unclear. Germline V CDR1 and CDR2: SGHRS, YFSETQ. The CDR3 contains 16 residues. V was trimmed by 4 bases and J by 4 bases, leaving 18 bases between them. The CDR3 DNA follows: TGCGCCAGCAGCCACCCCAACTTAGAATGGTACAATGAGCAGTTCTTC. Protein sequence: CASSHPNLEWYNEQFF.

V and J are TRBV14 and TRBJ1-2; D uncertain. Germline loops: CDR1 SGHDN, CDR2 FVKESK. CDR3 length: 14 amino acids. V was pared by 1 base and J by 8 bases, with 14 bases between. CDR3: CASSQVRSPNGYTF. DNA of the CDR3: TGTGCCAGCAGCCAAGTTAGGTCCCCTAACGGCTACACCTTC.